A single sample is the source of the 15 T cell receptor beta chains below, sequenced in a study of CD4 T cells in relation to SARS-CoV-2 and coronaviruses. These receptors' antigens are unknown. The method was immunoSEQ multiplex PCR; TCRdb's version includes in-frame clones alone and lacks a portion of them. The sample carries some 43,000 clones, approximately 80% recorded once. Sample: naive CD4+ T cells from PBMCs, cultured in vitro. Subset denoted: naive CD4+ T cells isolated by negative enrichment. The source of these receptors is an adult with COVID-19.

The chain recombines TRBV7-8 with TRBJ1-1; 8 positions match TRBD1. The CDR3 is made up of 14 amino acids. Germline V gene data show CDR1 as SGHVS and CDR2 as FQNEAQ. Losses at the gene ends were 5 bases for V and 1 base for J; bases not matched to a gene: 3. The CDR3 sequence is CASSRGQANTEAFF. CDR3 DNA sequence: TGTGCCAGCAGCCGGGGACAGGCGAACACTGAAGCTTTCTTT.

This chain links TRBV9 with TRBJ1-1; TRBD1 is a possible D gene (5 bases). The germline gives CDR1 SGDLS, CDR2 YYNGEE. The CDR3 contains 14 residues. The V gene lost 4 bases and the J gene lost 1 base, with 11 bases spanning the gap. As DNA, the CDR3 is TGTGCCAGCAGCCCCGGACATTCGAACACTGAAGCTTTCTTT. It yields the protein CASSPGHSNTEAFF.

The rearrangement uses TRBV2 and TRBJ1-5, with D possibly matching TRBD1 (5 bases). CDR3 length equals 13 residues. Germline CDR1 SNHLY, CDR2 FYNNEI. V dropped 7 bases and J dropped 3 bases, with 10 bases sitting between them. For the CDR3, the DNA is TGTGCCAGCACTGGGGGTCCCAATCAGCCCCAGCATTTT. It codes for CASTGGPNQPQHF.

This sequence joins TRBV6-5 and TRBJ1-4, with TRBD1 matching over 7 bases. CDR1 and CDR2 from the germline V gene are MNHEY and SVGAGI. CDR3 size: 14 residues. The V gene end was trimmed by 4 bases and the J gene end by 3 bases; junction bases not matched to a gene: 2. For the CDR3, the DNA is TGTGCCAGCAGTTTTGACAGGGCTAATGAAAAACTGTTTTTT. Translated, it gives CASSFDRANEKLFF.

The chain carries TRBV2 and TRBJ1-2; no clear D gene. Germline assignment: CDR1 SNHLY and CDR2 FYNNEI. This CDR3 is built from 12 residues. Trimming stripped 6 bases from V and 3 bases from J, with 8 bases between. CDR3 nucleotides: TGTGCCAGCAGAGACCAGTACTATGGCTACACCTTC. Amino acids: CASRDQYYGYTF. The full variable domain, with the rest looked up from reference TRBV2 and TRBJ1-2, is EPEVTQTPSHQVTQMGQEVILRCVPISNHLYFYWYRQILGQKVEFLVSFYNNEISEKSEIFDDQFSVERPDGSNFTLKIRSTKLEDSAMYFCASRDQYYGYTFGSGTRLTVV.

This clone was observed a handful of times. This chain uses TRBV4-2 with TRBJ2-7, with D perhaps matching TRBD2 (5 bases). Germline V gene lookup returns CDR1 LGHNA and CDR2 YNFKEQ. The CDR3 is made up of 16 amino acids. V lost 1 base, J lost 3 bases, and 16 bases lay in between. The CDR3 sequence: CASSQVPAEPHYEQYF. CDR3 bases: TGTGCCAGCAGCCAAGTTCCAGCGGAACCCCACTACGAGCAGTACTTC.

This rearrangement joins TRBV10-2 to TRBJ1-2; D may be TRBD1 (6 bases). The CDR3 extends over 17 amino acids. CDR1 is WSHSY, CDR2 SAAADI, per germline. Between the trimmed V and J ends, which lost 5 bases and 4 bases, there was a span of 23 bases. CDR3 nucleotides: TGCGCCAGCAGTAAGAAACCTACGGCTTGGGGGCTCTATGGCTACACCTTC. Protein product: CASSKKPTAWGLYGYTF.

V gene TRBV5-4 combines with J gene TRBJ1-4; TRBD1 matches 9 bases. V lost 4 bases to trimming and J lost 5 bases; unmatched junction nucleotides: 3. This CDR3 spans 14 amino acids. CDR1 and CDR2 from the germline V gene are SGHNT and YYREEE (reference sequence). The CDR3 spells CASSTGTGNEKLFF. The CDR3 region has the DNA TGTGCCAGCAGCACCGGGACAGGGAATGAAAAACTGTTTTTT. The whole variable domain, remainder taken from reference TRBV5-4 and TRBJ1-4, is ETGVTQSPTHLIKTRGQQVTLRCSSQSGHNTVSWYQQALGQGPQFIFQYYREEENGRGNFPPRFSGLQFPNYSSELNVNALELDDSALYLCASSTGTGNEKLFFGSGTQLSVL.

V is TRBV3-1 (or the pseudogene TRBV3-2) and J is TRBJ2-3, with D perhaps TRBD1 (6 bases). The V and J ends lost 5 bases and 2 bases respectively, with 23 bases between them. CDR3 length equals 18 residues. The germline CDR1 and CDR2 sequences are LGHDT and YNNKEL (reference sequence). The CDR3 sequence: CASSSLIRKGVPTDTQYF. The CDR3 DNA is TGTGCCAGCAGCTCACTAATTCGCAAGGGGGTACCCACAGATACGCAGTATTTT.

The V call is TRBV5-1, the J call TRBJ2-3; a weak D match, TRBD1 (6 bases). This CDR3 is built from 17 residues. Trimming shortened V by 2 bases and J by 2 bases, and 18 bases separated the two germline ends. In germline, CDR1 is SGHRS, CDR2 YFSETQ. The chain's CDR3 is CASSLPPTGKFTDTQYF. CDR3 bases: TGCGCCAGCAGCTTACCACCTACAGGGAAGTTCACAGATACGCAGTATTTT.

The chain has TRBV18 and TRBJ2-3; maybe TRBD1 (5 bases). The V gene's germline CDR1 is KGHSH and CDR2 LQKENI. This CDR3 comprises 15 residues. Trimming removed 1 base at V and 4 bases at J, with 12 bases between. The CDR3 is CASSPQGMVADTQYF. The CDR3, as DNA: TGTGCCAGCTCACCACAGGGGATGGTGGCAGATACGCAGTATTTT.

The chain has TRBV24-1 and TRBJ2-5, with TRBD2 matching over 9 bases. V shed 7 bases, J shed 3 bases, and the junction held 8 bases outside the gene matches. Looked up from germline, CDR1 is KGHDR and CDR2 is SFDVKD. The CDR3 consists of 15 residues. The CDR3 is CATSASSGIEETQYF. CDR3 bases: TGTGCCACCAGCGCTTCTAGCGGGATTGAAGAGACCCAGTACTTC.

The V call is TRBV5-1, the J call TRBJ2-1, with 7 positions matching TRBD1. Germline CDR1 reads SGHRS; CDR2 reads YFSETQ. Trimming removed 6 bases from V and 7 bases from J; junction bases left unmatched: 19. The CDR3 runs 17 residues. The chain's CDR3 is CASTPEPRQGVGNEQFF. CDR3 DNA sequence: TGCGCCAGCACTCCCGAGCCGCGACAGGGCGTGGGAAATGAGCAGTTCTTC.

The chain uses TRBV15 and TRBJ2-5, with D perhaps TRBD1 or TRBD2 (5 bases each). The CDR3 is 17 residues long. The germline gives CDR1 LNHNV, CDR2 YYDKDF (reference sequence). V lost 1 base, J lost 5 bases, and 20 bases lay in between. The CDR3 loop reads CATSRVSGSPRGETQYF. CDR3 sequence (DNA): TGTGCCACCAGCAGAGTATCAGGGTCCCCGCGCGGGGAGACCCAGTACTTC. The whole variable domain, remainder taken from reference TRBV15 and TRBJ2-5, is DAMVIQNPRYQVTQFGKPVTLSCSQTLNHNVMYWYQQKSSQAPKLLFHYYDKDFNNEADTPDNFQSRRPNTSFCFLDIRSPGLGDTAMYLCATSRVSGSPRGETQYFGPGTRLLVL.

The CDR3 DNA reads TGCGCCAGCAGCTTGGGTTTGAGCGGGGAAGCCTACAATGAGCAGTTCTTC. Translating it yields CASSLGLSGEAYNEQFF. J is TRBJ2-1 and V is TRBV5-1, with 7 positions matching TRBD2. The CDR3 covers 17 residues. Trimming removed 0 bases from V and 2 bases from J; junction bases left unmatched: 8. Germline V gene data show CDR1 as SGHRS and CDR2 as YFSETQ.